These 13 T cell receptor beta chains originate from one sample sequenced in a study of T cell responses to AZD1222 COVID-19 vaccine. This table comes from immunoSEQ multiplex PCR, and its TCRdb copy is limited to in-frame clones, with some not included. This table holds about 150,000 clones, 75% to 90% found once. Material: peripheral blood, obtained on day 0 of AZD1222 vaccination. The receptors come from an adult in good health.

J is TRBJ2-4 and V is TRBV3-1 (or the pseudogene TRBV3-2), with a weak D call TRBD2 (6 bases). There are 18 residues in the CDR3. Germline CDR1 and CDR2: LGHDT and YNNKEL (reference sequence). V was shortened by 1 base and J by 2 bases, with 18 bases between the two germline ends. The CDR3 is CASSQVPAGGVTKNIQYF. Written as DNA, the CDR3 is TGTGCCAGCAGCCAAGTCCCAGCCGGCGGGGTAACCAAAAACATTCAGTACTTC.

The chain employs TRBV6-5 and TRBJ1-5; D gene ambiguous. The germline V gene has CDR1 MNHEY and CDR2 SVGAGI. The CDR3 sequence is 14 residues long. Trimming took off 8 bases at V and 7 bases at J, with 18 bases between the two ends. CDR3 nucleotide sequence: TGTGCCAGCCCGATCGAGGTAAGGGAGCAGCCCCAGCATTTT. Its translation is CASPIEVREQPQHF.

This rearrangement joins TRBV27 to TRBJ2-3, with 10 positions matching TRBD2. From germline, CDR1 is MNHEY and CDR2 SMNVEV (reference sequence). J was trimmed by 5 bases and V by 5 bases; bases with no gene match: 4. The CDR3 contains 14 residues. The CDR3 spells CASSIAGGEDTQYF. The CDR3 coding sequence is TGTGCCAGCAGTATAGCGGGAGGTGAAGATACGCAGTATTTT.

The chain carries TRBV25-1 and TRBJ1-1; D gene uncertain. CDR3 size: 13 residues. Looked up from germline, CDR1 is MGHDK and CDR2 is SYGVNS. V lost 2 bases and J lost 5, with 9 bases in between. Here the CDR3 DNA reads TGTGCCAGCAGTGAAGTTGGTAGGACTGAAGCTTTCTTT. Its translation: CASSEVGRTEAFF. The full variable domain, in which reference TRBV25-1 and TRBJ1-1 provide the parts outside the CDR3, is EADIYQTPRYLVIGTGKKITLECSQTMGHDKMYWYQQDPGMELHLIHYSYGVNSTEKGDLSSESTVSRIRTEHFPLTLESARPSHTSQYLCASSEVGRTEAFFGQGTRLTVV.

The gene calls are TRBV6-1 and TRBJ2-1, with D possibly being TRBD1 or TRBD2 (5 bases each). The ends were cut back, 0 bases at V and 1 base at J, with 10 bases in the middle. The CDR3 covers 16 residues. Germline CDR1 reads MNHNS; CDR2 reads SASEGT. The CDR3 here is CASSEARGPSYNEQFF. The CDR3 coding sequence is TGTGCCAGCAGTGAAGCAAGGGGACCGTCCTACAATGAGCAGTTCTTC.

This clone was observed once. The rearrangement links TRBV20-1 to TRBJ2-5, with unresolved D. The CDR3 has 10 residues. Germline V gives CDR1 DFQATT, CDR2 SNEGSKA (reference sequence). The V end lost 4 bases, the J end lost 4 bases, and 4 bases lay between the germline ends. CDR3: CSATGETQYF. CDR3 sequence (DNA): TGCAGTGCTACAGGAGAGACCCAGTACTTC.

The chain has TRBV9 and TRBJ2-1; 7 bases are shared with TRBD2. Germline V gene lookup returns CDR1 SGDLS and CDR2 YYNGEE. The V segment lost 0 bases and the J segment 10 bases; nucleotides outside the gene matches: 10. The CDR3 contains 15 residues. CDR3 in amino acids: CASSVGNSGSQEQFF. The CDR3 nucleotides read TGTGCCAGCAGCGTAGGGAATAGCGGGTCTCAGGAGCAGTTCTTC.

The chain uses TRBV10-2 and TRBJ2-7, with 13 nucleotides matching TRBD2. The CDR3 sequence is 15 residues long. Germline V gene sequence: CDR1 WSHSY, CDR2 SAAADI. With V trimmed by 4 bases and J by 1 base, 1 base remained unmatched. CDR3 coding DNA: TGCGCCAGCAGTGTGACTAGCGGGGGGTCCTACGAGCAGTACTTC. Translation gives CASSVTSGGSYEQYF.

The V call is TRBV18, the J call TRBJ1-2; no reliable D call. The CDR3 length is 13 residues. V gave up 3 bases and J gave up 8 bases, with 13 bases separating them. Germline lookup yields CDR1 KGHSH and CDR2 LQKENI. The DNA of the CDR3 is TGTGCCAGCTCACCCACAGCAACAAGCGGCTACACCTTC. This encodes CASSPTATSGYTF.

This chain uses TRBV4-1 with TRBJ2-2, with unresolved D. The CDR3 runs 14 residues. The V and J ends lost 2 bases and 1 base respectively, with 5 bases between them. CDR1 and CDR2 from the germline V gene are MGHRA and YSYEKL. The CDR3: CASSQFENTGELFF. DNA of the CDR3: TGCGCCAGCAGCCAATTCGAGAACACCGGGGAGCTGTTTTTT.

Worth noting for this clone: Other DNA sequences in the sample encode the same CDR3. The genes are TRBV6-1 and TRBJ1-2; D remains unclear. The V end lost 3 bases, the J end lost 4 bases, and 6 bases lay between the germline ends. This CDR3 comprises 12 residues. Germline V gene lookup returns CDR1 MNHNS and CDR2 SASEGT. This chain's CDR3 is CASSEGPYGYTF. Here the CDR3 DNA reads TGTGCCAGCAGTGAGGGTCCCTATGGCTACACCTTC.

This clone was counted at least ten times. This chain connects TRBV11-2 to TRBJ2-7; 10 bases line up with TRBD2. CDR3 length: 15 residues. Germline loops: CDR1 SGHAT, CDR2 FQNNGV. The ends lost 3 bases at V and 4 bases at J; junction bases unmatched: 6. In DNA form, the CDR3 reads TGTGCCAGCAGCTTGTCTAGCGGGAGCCAATACGAGCAGTACTTC. Its protein is CASSLSSGSQYEQYF.

This rearrangement joins TRBV10-1 to TRBJ1-5; D not certain. Trimming stripped 4 bases from V and 3 bases from J, with 4 bases between. Germline-derived CDR1 and CDR2 are WNHNN and SYGVQD (reference sequence). The CDR3 consists of 12 residues. Here the CDR3 reads CASSVDNQPQHF. The DNA for the CDR3 is TGCGCCAGCAGTGTGGACAATCAGCCCCAGCATTTT.